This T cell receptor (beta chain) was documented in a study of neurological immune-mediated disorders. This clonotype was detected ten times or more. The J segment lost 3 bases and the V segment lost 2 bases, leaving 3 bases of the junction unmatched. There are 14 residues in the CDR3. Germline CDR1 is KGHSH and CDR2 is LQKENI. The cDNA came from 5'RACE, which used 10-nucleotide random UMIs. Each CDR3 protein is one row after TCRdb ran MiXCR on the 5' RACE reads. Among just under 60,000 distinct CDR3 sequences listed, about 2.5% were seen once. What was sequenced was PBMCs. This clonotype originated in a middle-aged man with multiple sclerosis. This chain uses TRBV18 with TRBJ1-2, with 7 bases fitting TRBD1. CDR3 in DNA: TGTGCCAGCTCACCAGAGCAGGGGGACTATGGCTACACCTTC. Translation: CASSPEQGDYGYTF. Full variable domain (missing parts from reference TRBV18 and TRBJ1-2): NAGVMQNPRHLVRRRGQEARLRCSPMKGHSHVYWYRQLPEEGLKFMVYLQKENIIDESGMPKERFSAEFPKEGPSILRIQQVVRGDSAAYFCASSPEQGDYGYTFGSGTRLTVV.